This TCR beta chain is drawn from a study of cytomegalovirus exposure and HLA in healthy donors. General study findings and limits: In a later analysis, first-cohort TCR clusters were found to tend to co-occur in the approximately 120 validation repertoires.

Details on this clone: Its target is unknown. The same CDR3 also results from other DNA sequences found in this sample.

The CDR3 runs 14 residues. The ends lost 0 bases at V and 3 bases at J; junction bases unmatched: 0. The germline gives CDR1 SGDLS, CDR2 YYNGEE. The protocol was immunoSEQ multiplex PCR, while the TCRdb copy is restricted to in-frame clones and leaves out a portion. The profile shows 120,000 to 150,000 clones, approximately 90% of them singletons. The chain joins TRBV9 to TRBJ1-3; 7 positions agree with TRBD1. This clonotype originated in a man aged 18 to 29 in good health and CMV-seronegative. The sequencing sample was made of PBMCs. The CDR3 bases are TGTGCCAGCAGCGTAGGACAGGGTGGAAACACCATATATTTT. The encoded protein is CASSVGQGGNTIYF.